These 10 T cell receptor beta chains share one sample of origin, sequenced in a study of T-cell reconstitution after alpha-beta-depleted transplantation in children. During its preparation, the TCRbeta library received unique molecular identifiers. TCRdb re-derived calls from the PCR reads in MiXCR, one entry per CDR3 protein. The sample carries some 200,000 distinct CDR3 sequences, approximately 8% recorded once. Material: PBMCs, mostly from graft donor cells, obtained 360 days after TCRalphabeta/CD19-depleted stem cell transplant. The receptors stem from a male patient aged 2 to 9 who had a stem cell transplant for acute myeloid leukemia, so the T cells may come from the graft donor.

This clonotype was observed at least ten times. This rearrangement joins TRBV7-9 to TRBJ1-2; 7 bases agree with TRBD1. Germline loops: CDR1 SEHNR, CDR2 FQNEAQ (reference sequence). The CDR3 runs 14 residues. Unmatched junction bases numbered 4, after V lost 5 bases and J lost 1 base. The CDR3 here is CASSGQVLNYGYTF. CDR3 coding DNA: TGTGCCAGCAGCGGACAGGTCCTTAACTATGGCTACACCTTC.

The gene calls are TRBV11-2 and TRBJ2-7; D is unresolved. The V gene's germline CDR1 is SGHAT and CDR2 FQNNGV. Deletions cut 6 bases from V and 3 bases from J, with 12 bases between. The CDR3 covers 13 residues. The CDR3 is CASRRPGDYEQYF. Here the CDR3 DNA reads TGTGCCAGCAGACGGCCAGGCGACTACGAGCAGTACTTC.

In its sample, this clonotype was seen many times. CDR3 in DNA: TGTGCCAGCAGTTTCGTCCCCTCGAGCCGGGTAGCGGACGAGCAGTACTTC. Protein: CASSFVPSSRVADEQYF. The chain couples TRBV12-3 or TRBV12-4 to TRBJ2-7, with D perhaps matching TRBD2 (6 bases). Trimming took off 3 bases at V and 5 bases at J, with 23 bases between the two ends. The CDR3 sequence is 17 residues long.

The V gene is TRBV12-3 or TRBV12-4, the J gene TRBJ2-2; D uncertain. Deletions cut 1 base from V and 5 bases from J, with 11 bases between. The CDR3 totals 15 residues. CDR3 coding DNA: TGTGCCAGCAGTTTAGAGGGCCAACCTACCGGGGAGCTGTTTTTT. Its translation is CASSLEGQPTGELFF.

There are a few counts of this clonotype. The J gene is TRBJ2-7, the V gene TRBV18, with D perhaps TRBD1 (6 bases). This CDR3 is built from 12 residues. The V gene's germline CDR1 is KGHSH and CDR2 LQKENI. V lost 5 bases to trimming and J lost 3 bases, with 8 bases between them. The CDR3 here is CASSSQGYEQYV. The DNA for the CDR3 is TGTGCCAGCTCATCACAGGGCTACGAGCAGTACGTC.

This rearrangement joins TRBV7-9 to TRBJ2-1, with TRBD2 matching 9 bases. This CDR3 comprises 15 residues. V shed 1 base and J 10 bases; nucleotides not matched to a gene: 8. Germline-derived CDR1 and CDR2 are SEHNR and FQNEAQ (reference sequence). The CDR3 sequence: CASSLGPSGAREQFF. CDR3 nucleotides: TGTGCCAGCAGCTTAGGTCCTAGCGGGGCCAGGGAGCAGTTCTTC.

This clonotype was found many times. CDR3 nucleotide sequence: TGCAGTGCGGGGGGACCCACAGATACGCAGTATTTT. Translating it yields CSAGGPTDTQYF. The chain couples TRBV20-1 to TRBJ2-3, with a weak D call TRBD2 (6 bases). CDR1 is DFQATT and CDR2 is SNEGSKA in the germline V gene (reference sequence). The CDR3 consists of 12 residues. V lost 6 bases to trimming and J lost 2 bases, with 9 bases between them.

This clonotype was seen many times. The CDR3 is CSVEFKGARYEQYF. The CDR3 DNA sequence: TGCAGCGTTGAGTTCAAGGGGGCGAGGTACGAGCAGTACTTC. The rearrangement joins TRBV29-1 to TRBJ2-7, with 7 nucleotides matching TRBD1. V shed 3 bases and J 4 bases; nucleotides not matched to a gene: 9. CDR1 SQVTM and CDR2 ANQGSEA come from the germline V gene. The CDR3 contains 14 residues.

The chain is built from TRBV6-4 and TRBJ1-5; 7 bases are a match to TRBD1. The CDR3 is made up of 18 amino acids. Germline assignment: CDR1 MRHNA and CDR2 SNTAGT. V was clipped by 5 bases and J by 0 bases; unmatched bases: 13. The CDR3, as DNA: TGTGCCAGCAGTCGACAGGGACTGAGGAGCTATAGCAATCAGCCCCAGCATTTT. Translated: CASSRQGLRSYSNQPQHF.

There are many counts of this clonotype. The chain carries TRBV5-1 and TRBJ2-7; D is undetermined. The CDR3 has 15 residues. Germline V lookup: CDR1 SGHRS, CDR2 YFSETQ. Trimming left V 4 bases short and J 3 bases short, with 17 bases between. In DNA, the CDR3 is TGCGCCAGCAGCCTAGTGGTAGACCCGAACTACGAGCAGTACTTC. It codes for CASSLVVDPNYEQYF. Full variable domain (remainder filled in from reference TRBV5-1 and TRBJ2-7): KAGVTQTPRYLIKTRGQQVTLSCSPISGHRSVSWYQQTPGQGLQFLFEYFSETQRNKGNFPGRFSGRQFSNSRSEMNVSTLELGDSALYLCASSLVVDPNYEQYFGPGTRLTVT.